These 3 T cell receptor beta chains share one sample of origin, sequenced in a study of cytomegalovirus exposure and HLA in healthy donors. A multiplex PCR was run with 60 Vbeta primers and 13 Jbeta primers. Sequenced by immunoSEQ multiplex PCR; TCRdb stores in-frame clones only, minus some. The profile covers about 190,000 clones, with 78% appearing a single time and around 14% taken by the ten largest. Source material: PBMCs. These receptors were taken from a woman under 40 in good health and CMV-seropositive.

This chain connects TRBV28 to TRBJ1-5; D not certain. V shed 3 bases and J shed 0 bases, with 3 bases lying between them. Germline V gives CDR1 MDHEN, CDR2 SYDVKM. This CDR3 spans 13 amino acids. This chain's CDR3 is CASSFGSNQPQHF. The DNA for the CDR3 is TGTGCCAGCAGTTTCGGTAGCAATCAGCCCCAGCATTTT.

The CDR3 DNA reads TGCGCCAGCAGCTTGTCCAGGGTCAATGAGCAGTTCTTC. The encoded protein is CASSLSRVNEQFF. The chain recombines TRBV5-1 with TRBJ2-1, with D maybe TRBD1 (5 bases). The CDR3 is made up of 13 amino acids. The V end was cut by 1 base, the J end by 6 bases, with 8 bases between. Per the germline V gene, CDR1 is SGHRS and CDR2 is YFSETQ.

The rearrangement links TRBV11-3 to TRBJ2-5; D is perhaps TRBD2 (8 bases). The CDR3 spans 17 residues. With 5 bases removed from V and 2 bases from J, the gap between germline ends came to 21 bases. The germline V gene has CDR1 SGHNT and CDR2 YENEEA. CDR3 protein: CASSGEEGAGGQETQYF. For the CDR3, the DNA is TGTGCCAGCAGCGGAGAGGAGGGGGCGGGAGGACAAGAGACCCAGTACTTC.